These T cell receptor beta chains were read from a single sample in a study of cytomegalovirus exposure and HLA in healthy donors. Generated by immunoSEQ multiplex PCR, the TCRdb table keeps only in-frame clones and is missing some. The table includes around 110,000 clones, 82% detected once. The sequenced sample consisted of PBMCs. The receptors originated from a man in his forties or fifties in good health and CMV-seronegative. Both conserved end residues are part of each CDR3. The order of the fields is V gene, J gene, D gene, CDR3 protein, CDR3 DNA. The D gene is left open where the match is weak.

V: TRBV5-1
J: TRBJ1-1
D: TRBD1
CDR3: CASSFPDRDFTEAFF
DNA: TGCGCCAGCAGCTTCCCGGACAGGGACTTCACTGAAGCTTTCTTT

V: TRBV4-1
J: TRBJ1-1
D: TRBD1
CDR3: CASSQEILRGHRAEAFF
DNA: TGCGCCAGCAGCCAAGAAATTTTAAGGGGGCATAGGGCTGAAGCTTTCTTT

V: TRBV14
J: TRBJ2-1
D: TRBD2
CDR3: CASSQPTSGGANEQFF
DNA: TGTGCCAGCAGCCAGCCGACTAGCGGGGGGGCGAACGAGCAGTTCTTC

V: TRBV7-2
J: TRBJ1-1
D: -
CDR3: CASSSSQGTEAFF
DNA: TGTGCCAGCAGCAGTAGTCAGGGCACTGAAGCTTTCTTT

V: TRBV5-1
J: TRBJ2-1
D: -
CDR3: CASSSGSRNEQFF
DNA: TGCGCCAGCAGCTCCGGGTCCCGCAATGAGCAGTTCTTC

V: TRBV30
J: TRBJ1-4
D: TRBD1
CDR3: CAWTPGQVEKLFF
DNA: TGTGCCTGGACCCCTGGACAGGTTGAAAAACTGTTTTTT

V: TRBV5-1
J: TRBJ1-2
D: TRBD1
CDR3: CASSLPRGVGYGYTF
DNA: TGCGCCAGCAGCTTACCCAGGGGGGTCGGCTATGGCTACACCTTC

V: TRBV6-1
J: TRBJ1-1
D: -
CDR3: CASSVGANTEAFF
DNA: TGTGCCAGCAGTGTTGGAGCGAACACTGAAGCTTTCTTT

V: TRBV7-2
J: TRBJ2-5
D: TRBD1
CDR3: CASSAQWDRQETQYF
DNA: TGTGCCAGCAGCGCCCAATGGGACAGACAAGAGACCCAGTACTTC

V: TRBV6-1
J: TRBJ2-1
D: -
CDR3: CASTEGGFRNNEQFF
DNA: TGTGCCAGCACCGAAGGAGGATTCCGGAACAATGAGCAGTTCTTC

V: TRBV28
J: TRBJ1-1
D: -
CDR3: CASSLATLNTEAFF
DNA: TGTGCCAGCAGTTTAGCCACTTTGAACACTGAAGCTTTCTTT

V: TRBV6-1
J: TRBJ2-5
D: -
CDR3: CAVGTGGETQYF
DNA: TGTGCCGTCGGCACTGGGGGGGAGACCCAGTACTTC

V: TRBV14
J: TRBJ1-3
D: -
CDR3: CASSQDRNTIYF
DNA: TGTGCCAGCAGCCAAGACAGAAACACCATATATTTT

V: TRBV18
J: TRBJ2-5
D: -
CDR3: CASSRYRDMTETQYF
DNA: TGTGCCAGCTCACGCTATCGGGACATGACGGAGACCCAGTACTTC